This entry lists 26 T cell receptor beta chains sequenced from one sample in a study of neurological immune-mediated disorders. TCRdb ran MiXCR on the 5' RACE reads and lists one entry per CDR3 protein. The sample has approximately 84,000 distinct CDR3 sequences; about 4% are singletons. Specified time point: longitudinal time-point 3. The sequencing input was PBMCs. The receptors shown here come from a woman in her sixties with multiple sclerosis.

This clonotype was observed many times. J is TRBJ1-2 and V is TRBV2, with D perhaps TRBD1 (5 bases). In germline, CDR1 is SNHLY, CDR2 FYNNEI. The CDR3 contains 15 residues. The V end lost 7 bases, the J end lost 7 bases, and 22 bases lay between the germline ends. This chain's CDR3 is CASKVEDVGGRGYTF. The CDR3 DNA follows: TGTGCCAGCAAGGTGGAAGACGTTGGGGGTCGTGGCTACACCTTC. The full variable domain, rest sourced from reference TRBV2 and TRBJ1-2, is EPEVTQTPSHQVTQMGQEVILRCVPISNHLYFYWYRQILGQKVEFLVSFYNNEISEKSEIFDDQFSVERPDGSNFTLKIRSTKLEDSAMYFCASKVEDVGGRGYTFGSGTRLTVV.

The table lists this clonotype with many counts. The chain has TRBV20-1 and TRBJ1-4; the match to TRBD1 covers 9 bases. V trimming: 8 bases; J trimming: 7 bases; junction bases outside the gene matches: 2. CDR3 length: 11 residues. Germline CDR1 and CDR2: DFQATT and SNEGSKA (reference sequence). CDR3 region: CSPDRGEKLFF. CDR3 coding DNA: TGCAGTCCGGACAGGGGTGAAAAACTGTTTTTT.

At least ten counts were recorded for this clonotype. The chain uses TRBV28 and TRBJ1-5; D is possibly TRBD1 (5 bases). The V gene lost 3 bases and the J gene lost 5 bases, with 17 bases spanning the gap. From germline, CDR1 is MDHEN and CDR2 SYDVKM. CDR3 length equals 16 residues. CDR3 in amino acids: CASSFLDKARYQPQHF. The DNA of the CDR3 is TGTGCCAGCAGTTTTCTGGACAAGGCCCGGTATCAGCCCCAGCATTTT.

This clonotype was observed at least ten times. The chain recombines TRBV12-3 or TRBV12-4 with TRBJ1-6, with D uncertain. CDR3 length: 13 residues. V shed 6 bases and J shed 7 bases, with 10 bases lying between them. The CDR3 spells CASRPARNSPLHF. For the CDR3, the DNA is TGTGCCAGCAGACCCGCAAGGAATTCACCCCTCCACTTT.

This clonotype was detected ten times or more. This chain joins TRBV3-1 and TRBJ2-1, with 8 positions matching TRBD2. V lost 2 bases to trimming and J lost 10 bases; unmatched junction nucleotides: 10. Looked up from germline, CDR1 is LGHDT and CDR2 is YNNKEL (reference sequence). This CDR3 region has 15 residues. The CDR3 is CASSQLAGGRREQFF. The DNA of the CDR3 is TGTGCCAGCAGCCAACTCGCGGGGGGCCGTAGAGAGCAGTTCTTC.

This rearrangement joins TRBV10-1 to TRBJ2-2; D not resolved. Germline V gene sequence: CDR1 WNHNN, CDR2 SYGVQD (reference sequence). CDR3 size: 12 residues. Trimming shortened V by 5 bases and J by 7 bases, and 8 bases separated the two germline ends. CDR3 sequence (DNA): TGCGCCAGCAGTCCCCGCTTCGGGGAGCTGTTTTTT. Translating it yields CASSPRFGELFF.

This clonotype was recorded at least ten times. The rearrangement joins TRBV3-1 to TRBJ2-2, with D perhaps assigned TRBD1 or TRBD2 (5 bases each). CDR3 length: 16 residues. Trimming stripped 0 bases from V and 0 bases from J, with 8 bases between. Germline values: CDR1 LGHDT, CDR2 YNNKEL (reference sequence). This CDR3 reads CASSQEGTSNTGELFF. As DNA, the CDR3 is TGTGCCAGCAGCCAAGAAGGGACCTCGAACACCGGGGAGCTGTTTTTT. The entire variable domain, with the rest obtained from reference TRBV3-1 and TRBJ2-2, is as follows: DTAVSQTPKYLVTQMGNDKSIKCEQNLGHDTMYWYKQDSKKFLKIMFSYNNKELIINETVPNRFSPKSPDKAHLNLHINSLELGDSAVYFCASSQEGTSNTGELFFGEGSRLTVL.

This clonotype has ten or more counts. The chain links TRBV20-1 to TRBJ1-1; no reliable D call. V was pared by 3 bases and J by 1 base, with 12 bases between. The CDR3 spans 14 residues. Germline assignment: CDR1 DFQATT and CDR2 SNEGSKA (reference sequence). DNA for the CDR3: TGCAGTGCTAGCAATCTGGACGGGAACACTGAAGCTTTCTTT. It is translated as CSASNLDGNTEAFF.

This clonotype was observed at least ten times. This chain connects TRBV4-2 to TRBJ1-6; 7 nucleotides line up with TRBD1. The CDR3 totals 16 residues. CDR1 and CDR2 (germline): LGHNA, YNFKEQ. V lost 5 bases and J lost 5; bases outside the gene matches: 9. CDR3 sequence: CASSAKLGTDNSPLHF. CDR3 nucleotides: TGTGCCAGCAGCGCAAAGCTCGGGACAGATAATTCACCCCTCCACTTT.

This clonotype has ten or more counts. The chain employs TRBV12-3 or TRBV12-4 and TRBJ2-7, with a tentative D call TRBD1 (5 bases). The V and J ends lost 3 bases and 2 bases respectively, with 8 bases between them. This CDR3 spans 13 amino acids. This chain's CDR3 is CASSFPGTYEQYF. The CDR3 DNA is TGTGCCAGCAGTTTCCCAGGGACCTACGAGCAGTACTTC.

This clonotype was seen many times. This sequence joins TRBV4-1 and TRBJ2-3; tentatively, D is TRBD1 (6 bases). From germline, CDR1 is MGHRA and CDR2 YSYEKL. The CDR3 runs 17 residues. Trimming removed 0 bases at V and 5 bases at J, with 18 bases between. CDR3 loop: CASSQDGGGSGKDTQYF. DNA of the CDR3: TGCGCCAGCAGCCAAGATGGTGGGGGCTCGGGGAAAGATACGCAGTATTTT.

At least ten counts were recorded for this clonotype. This chain connects TRBV5-1 to TRBJ2-5; no clear D. Germline V gene data show CDR1 as SGHRS and CDR2 as YFSETQ. Trimming took 5 bases from V and 5 from J, leaving 7 bases between them. This CDR3 has 11 amino acids. In nucleotides, the CDR3 is TGCGCCAGCAGGCTCCTGGAGACCCAGTACTTC. Translation: CASRLLETQYF.

Concerning this clonotype: This sequence may be a read error, since a much larger clone differs from it by one base. The chain combines TRBV2 with TRBJ2-3; D uncertain. In germline, CDR1 is SNHLY, CDR2 FYNNEI. The CDR3 runs 15 residues. The CDR3 loop reads CVSSEEGVPLGTQYF. CDR3 sequence (DNA): TGTGTCAGCAGTGAGGAAGGCGTCCCCCTAGGTACGCAGTATTTT.

In this sample, this clonotype turned up many times. V is TRBV29-1 and J is TRBJ1-4; possible D gene TRBD1, 5 bases. Trimming took 7 bases from V and 8 from J, leaving 23 bases between them. In germline, CDR1 is SQVTM, CDR2 ANQGSEA. This CDR3 contains 15 residues. The CDR3 DNA follows: TGCAGCGCCCGCCGGGGGACGGGGAATAAGGAAAAACTGTTTTTT. Its translation is CSARRGTGNKEKLFF.

The chain links TRBV29-1 to TRBJ2-7; no clear D. This CDR3 spans 12 amino acids. The V end was cut by 2 bases, the J end by 4 bases, with 9 bases between. The germline V gene has CDR1 SQVTM and CDR2 ANQGSEA. DNA for the CDR3: TGCAGCGTTGAACAAAACAATTACGAGCAGTACTTC. Translation: CSVEQNNYEQYF.

V gene TRBV19 combines with J gene TRBJ1-1, with 7 bases aligning to TRBD1. Germline-derived CDR1 and CDR2 are LNHDA and SQIVND (reference sequence). CDR3 length equals 14 residues. V lost 4 bases, J lost 4 bases, and 6 bases stayed unmatched. CDR3 in amino acids: CASSTNRGGTEAFF. CDR3 nucleotide sequence: TGTGCCAGTAGTACGAACAGGGGCGGCACTGAAGCTTTCTTT. Drawing the rest from reference TRBV19 and TRBJ1-1, the complete variable domain is DGGITQSPKYLFRKEGQNVTLSCEQNLNHDAMYWYRQDPGQGLRLIYYSQIVNDFQKGDIAEGYSVSREKKESFPLTVTSAQKNPTAFYLCASSTNRGGTEAFFGQGTRLTVV.

At least ten counts were recorded for this clonotype. The chain is built from TRBV5-1 and TRBJ1-2; D unresolved. In germline, CDR1 is SGHRS, CDR2 YFSETQ. CDR3 size: 14 residues. The V and J ends lost 0 bases and 4 bases respectively, with 10 bases between them. In DNA form, the CDR3 reads TGCGCCAGCAGCTTGGCTGGTCCCGGCTATGGCTACACCTTC. Translating gives CASSLAGPGYGYTF.

This chain links TRBV11-1 with TRBJ2-7, with D possibly TRBD1 on 6 matching bases. The CDR3 length is 15 residues. The germline CDR1 and CDR2 sequences are SGHAT and FQDESV (reference sequence). The V end was cut by 9 bases, the J end by 6 bases, with 24 bases between. The CDR3 DNA is TGTGCCAGTAGCCGCAGGAAGGGGGTCGATTTCGAGCAGTACTTC. This codes for CASSRRKGVDFEQYF. Complete variable domain (other parts from reference TRBV11-1 and TRBJ2-7): EAEVAQSPRYKITEKSQAVAFWCDPISGHATLYWYRQILGQGPELLVQFQDESVVDDSQLPKDRFSAERLKGVDSTLKIQPAELGDSAMYLCASSRRKGVDFEQYFGPGTRLTVT.

This clonotype was counted ten times or more. The chain carries TRBV27 and TRBJ1-1, with 8 bases that match TRBD1. CDR1 is MNHEY and CDR2 is SMNVEV in the germline V gene (reference sequence). This CDR3 region has 13 residues. The ends lost 2 bases at V and 5 bases at J; junction bases unmatched: 1. In nucleotides, the CDR3 is TGTGCCAGCAGTTTACACAGGGGGACTGAAGCTTTCTTT. Its protein product is CASSLHRGTEAFF.

This clonotype was observed many times. The chain couples TRBV20-1 to TRBJ1-1, with TRBD1 as a possible D gene (5 bases). The germline V and J ends were trimmed by 3 bases and 2 bases, with 16 bases remaining between them. CDR3 length equals 15 residues. CDR1 DFQATT and CDR2 SNEGSKA come from the germline V gene (reference sequence). The CDR3 sequence: CSASAPHRKNTEAFF. The CDR3 nucleotides read TGCAGTGCTAGTGCCCCTCACAGGAAAAACACTGAAGCTTTCTTT.

This clonotype was seen many times. This chain links TRBV5-1 with TRBJ2-1; 7 bases agree with TRBD2. With 4 bases clipped from V and 6 bases from J, the junction kept 13 bases outside the gene matches. The CDR3 loop spans 16 amino acids. Germline assignment: CDR1 SGHRS and CDR2 YFSETQ. In nucleotides, the CDR3 is TGCGCCAGCAGCAAAACGACTAGCTCAGGCGTCAATGAGCAGTTCTTC. Encoded protein: CASSKTTSSGVNEQFF.

Ten or more counts support this clonotype. The junction differs from germline at one of its ends, possibly a read error. CDR3 bases: TGTGCTAGCAGCCAAGCGCTAGCAAGTGAGACCCAGTACTTC. Translation gives CASSQALASETQYF. The chain combines TRBV7-7 with TRBJ2-5, with a tentative D call TRBD2 (5 bases). Germline loops: CDR1 SSHAT, CDR2 FNYEAQ (reference sequence). CDR3 size: 14 residues.

This clonotype came up many times. The gene calls are TRBV7-6 and TRBJ2-5, with 8 bases that match TRBD2. Germline trimming cut 3 bases from V and 4 bases from J; bases unmatched to any gene: 4. The length of the CDR3 is 14 residues. Germline V gene lookup returns CDR1 SGHVS and CDR2 FNYEAQ. Here the CDR3 DNA reads TGTGCCAGCAGCTTCGCGGGGGGAAGAGAGACCCAGTACTTC. It translates to CASSFAGGRETQYF.

This clonotype was detected ten times or more. The chain employs TRBV6-5 and TRBJ1-4; maybe TRBD1 (5 bases). Germline values: CDR1 MNHEY, CDR2 SVGAGI. V was trimmed by 1 base and J by 11 bases, leaving 17 bases between them. The CDR3 totals 15 residues. This CDR3 is CASSYYSSHQGKLFF. The CDR3 coding sequence is TGTGCCAGCAGTTACTACTCGTCCCATCAGGGTAAACTGTTTTTT.

This clonotype was observed many times. The gene calls are TRBV14 and TRBJ2-5; 10 positions agree with TRBD2. This CDR3 has 13 amino acids. Germline-derived CDR1 and CDR2 are SGHDN and FVKESK. The V gene end was trimmed by 7 bases and the J gene end by 5 bases; junction bases not matched to a gene: 4. The CDR3 bases are TGTGCCAGCAAACTAGCGGGGACGGAGACCCAGTACTTC. It is translated as CASKLAGTETQYF.

This clonotype appeared many times. This chain joins TRBV12-3 or TRBV12-4 and TRBJ2-3; the match to TRBD2 covers 8 bases. Germline trimming cut 3 bases from V and 4 bases from J; bases unmatched to any gene: 3. The CDR3 is 14 residues long. The CDR3 here is CASSLGAGADTQYF. CDR3 coding DNA: TGTGCCAGCAGTTTGGGAGCGGGGGCAGATACGCAGTATTTT.